These 17 T cell receptor beta chains originate from one sample sequenced in a study of vaccination and CD4 T cells after COVID-19. CD4+ T cells that had been cultured provided DNA sequenced with the Oncomine TCR Beta short-read assay. Via MiXCR, TCRdb re-called the PCR reads, giving one row per CDR3 protein. The sample has about 11,000 distinct CDR3 sequences; approximately 73% are singletons. Treatment given: roughly nine-day PBMC culture with coronavirus spike peptide pools or control peptides (ViraFEST assay). No antigens are known for them. Sequences were obtained from CD4+ T cells from blood, cultured in vitro. These receptor sequences come from a human donor who had recovered from COVID-19.

This clonotype came up once. V and J are TRBV20-1 and TRBJ1-5; D is ambiguous. Between the trimmed V and J ends, which lost 3 bases and 4 bases, there was a span of 13 bases. This CDR3 region has 14 residues. Per germline, CDR1 DFQATT and CDR2 SNEGSKA (reference sequence). CDR3 sequence (DNA): TGCAGTGCTAGCCTTAGACTGACTAATCAGCCCCAGCATTTT. Translating gives CSASLRLTNQPQHF.

The chain employs TRBV19 and TRBJ1-2; 12 nucleotides align to TRBD1. Germline CDR1 reads LNHDA; CDR2 reads SQIVND (reference sequence). CDR3 length: 16 amino acids. V lost 6 bases, J lost 0 bases, and 5 bases stayed unmatched. Written as DNA, the CDR3 is TGTGCCAGTAGGGGGACAGGGGGCCCCGCTAACTATGGCTACACCTTC. Protein product: CASRGTGGPANYGYTF.

The rearrangement joins TRBV20-1 to TRBJ2-6, with TRBD1 as a possible D gene (6 bases). The CDR3 runs to 19 residues. CDR1 and CDR2 (germline): DFQATT, SNEGSKA (reference sequence). V lost 3 bases to trimming and J lost 0 bases, with 21 bases between them. This CDR3 is CSAREVWGTTLSGANVLTF. Here the CDR3 DNA reads TGCAGTGCTAGGGAGGTATGGGGGACAACTCTCTCTGGGGCCAACGTCCTGACTTTC.

The chain joins TRBV11-2 to TRBJ2-5; 8 positions match TRBD2. CDR3 size: 13 residues. Germline V gives CDR1 SGHAT, CDR2 FQNNGV. With V trimmed by 6 bases and J by 5 bases, 5 bases remained unmatched. CDR3 sequence: CASRSGRVETQYF. In DNA form, the CDR3 reads TGTGCCAGCAGAAGCGGGAGAGTGGAGACCCAGTACTTC. Using reference TRBV11-2 and TRBJ2-5 for the parts outside the CDR3, the full variable domain is EAGVAQSPRYKIIEKRQSVAFWCNPISGHATLYWYQQILGQGPKLLIQFQNNGVVDDSQLPKDRFSAERLKGVDSTLKIQPAKLEDSAVYLCASRSGRVETQYFGPGTRLLVL.

A few counts support this clonotype. The CDR3 protein is CATSDPRQRTYEQYF. Here the CDR3 DNA reads TGTGCCACCAGTGATCCCCGTCAGCGAACCTACGAGCAGTACTTC. The J gene is TRBJ2-7, the V gene TRBV24-1; D remains ambiguous. In germline, CDR1 is KGHDR, CDR2 SFDVKD. This CDR3 contains 15 residues. Trimming took off 3 bases at V and 2 bases at J, with 13 bases between the two ends.

The CDR3 nucleotides read TGTGCCAGCATGAGACAGGGAAACCAGCCCCAGCATTTT. It specifies CASMRQGNQPQHF. The chain links TRBV2 to TRBJ1-5, with TRBD1 identical over 7 bases. Trimming took 7 bases from V and 7 from J; bases not matched to a gene: 7. Per germline, CDR1 SNHLY and CDR2 FYNNEI. This CDR3 is 13 amino acids long.

The rearrangement joins TRBV7-2 to TRBJ2-7; TRBD1 is a possible D gene (5 bases). The CDR3 has 15 amino acids. V was clipped by 2 bases and J by 6 bases, with 17 bases between them. Germline V gives CDR1 SGHTA, CDR2 FQGNSA. In nucleotides, the CDR3 is TGTGCCAGCAGCTTACTGGCAGGGTCGTTGGGCGAGCAGTACTTC. It codes for CASSLLAGSLGEQYF.

The V and J genes are TRBV20-1 and TRBJ2-5; 7 nucleotides agree with TRBD1. J was trimmed by 2 bases and V by 7 bases; bases with no gene match: 4. This CDR3 contains 12 residues. The V gene's germline CDR1 is DFQATT and CDR2 SNEGSKA (reference sequence). The CDR3 nucleotides read TGCAGTGTCAAGGGACAGCAAGAGACCCAGTACTTC. Protein sequence: CSVKGQQETQYF.

The V call is TRBV7-9, the J call TRBJ1-5, with D perhaps matching TRBD1 (6 bases). In germline, CDR1 is SEHNR, CDR2 FQNEAQ (reference sequence). The CDR3 covers 16 residues. Trimming removed 6 bases from V and 0 bases from J, with 15 bases in between. The CDR3 coding sequence is TGTGCCAGCAGTGGCAGGGGACCGAATAGCAATCAGCCCCAGCATTTT. Amino acid sequence: CASSGRGPNSNQPQHF.

The chain is built from TRBV29-1 and TRBJ1-2; 7 bases are shared with TRBD1. From germline, CDR1 is SQVTM and CDR2 ANQGSEA. Trimming at V came to 7 bases and at J to 2 bases, leaving 10 bases not matched to a gene. The CDR3 is 14 residues long. CDR3 region: CSARKTGDNYGYTF. The CDR3 DNA follows: TGCAGCGCCCGAAAAACAGGGGACAACTATGGCTACACCTTC.

The gene calls are TRBV27 and TRBJ2-5, with TRBD1 matching 8 bases. This CDR3 is built from 14 residues. CDR1 is MNHEY, CDR2 SMNVEV, per germline (reference sequence). Trimming cost V 5 bases and J 2 bases; bases outside gene matches: 4. Here the CDR3 reads CASSPWTGQETQYF. The CDR3 nucleotides are TGTGCCAGCAGTCCATGGACAGGGCAAGAGACCCAGTACTTC.

The J gene is TRBJ1-2, the V gene TRBV7-9, with D maybe TRBD1 (5 bases). CDR1 SEHNR and CDR2 FQNEAQ come from the germline V gene (reference sequence). V shed 1 base and J shed 8 bases, with 14 bases lying between them. This CDR3 spans 14 amino acids. In DNA form, the CDR3 reads TGTGCCAGCAGCTTAGTACTCGACAGTTCCGGCTACACCTTC. Translated: CASSLVLDSSGYTF.

J is TRBJ2-2 and V is TRBV6-4, with TRBD2 matching 8 bases. CDR3 length: 16 amino acids. With V trimmed by 2 bases and J by 2 bases, 4 bases remained unmatched. The germline V gene encodes CDR1 MRHNA and CDR2 SNTAGT. CDR3 region: CASSDVSGVNTGELFF. Written as DNA, the CDR3 is TGTGCCAGCAGTGACGTTAGCGGGGTCAACACCGGGGAGCTGTTTTTT.

This chain joins TRBV19 and TRBJ1-5; a weak D match, TRBD1 (6 bases). V was shortened by 6 bases and J by 3 bases, with 15 bases between the two germline ends. Germline V gene sequence: CDR1 LNHDA, CDR2 SQIVND (reference sequence). This CDR3 region has 15 residues. CDR3 nucleotide sequence: TGTGCCAGTAGGGGAACAGGGCAGGCCAATCAGCCCCAGCATTTT. Translating it yields CASRGTGQANQPQHF.

This clonotype was seen a few times. The rearrangement uses TRBV20-1 and TRBJ1-3; no reliable D call. Trimming shortened V by 0 bases and J by 4 bases, and 10 bases separated the two germline ends. The CDR3 contains 14 residues. Germline-derived CDR1 and CDR2 are DFQATT and SNEGSKA (reference sequence). The CDR3 region is CSARDQRGGNTIYF. DNA of the CDR3: TGCAGTGCTAGAGATCAACGTGGAGGAAACACCATATATTTT.

This clonotype is large within its sample. This chain connects TRBV12-3 or TRBV12-4 to TRBJ2-7, with 9 bases matching TRBD2. The CDR3 is made up of 14 amino acids. After removal of 5 bases from V and 6 bases from J, the junction contained 8 bases not matched to a gene. The CDR3 reads CASSGQAGGFEQYF. Written as DNA, the CDR3 is TGTGCCAGCAGTGGGCAAGCGGGAGGTTTCGAGCAGTACTTC.

The chain employs TRBV20-1 and TRBJ1-3; D is unresolved. Germline V gives CDR1 DFQATT, CDR2 SNEGSKA (reference sequence). V was pared by 1 base and J by 0 bases, with 7 bases between. There are 14 residues in the CDR3. CDR3 bases: TGCAGTGCTAGAGCGGGCAGCTCTGGAAACACCATATATTTT. It specifies CSARAGSSGNTIYF.